This T cell receptor beta chain was identified during a study of T cells in localized non-small cell lung cancer. Data came from immunoSEQ multiplex PCR; TCRdb stores just in-frame clones and leaves some out. The sample comprises approximately 2,000 clones, about 20% of which are singletons, and 8% to 10% rests with the top ten. The CDR3 consists of 14 residues. The germline gives CDR1 MNHGY, CDR2 SAAAGT. The V gene lost 10 bases and the J gene lost 8 bases, with 23 bases spanning the gap. The sample holds a few counts of this clone. The antigen is undetermined. Study observations and caveats: Clonality of T cells reached its maximum in uninvolved adjacent lung, surpassing tumor.

The material sequenced was normal lung tissue next to the tumor, taken before any cancer treatment. The sequence was obtained from a male donor at least 60 years old with stage I lung adenocarcinoma. The V and J genes are TRBV6-8 and TRBJ1-2; D may be TRBD1 (5 bases). The CDR3: CAIRDQRGMLGYTF. Here the CDR3 DNA reads TGTGCCATCAGGGACCAACGGGGGATGCTCGGCTACACCTTC.